These 6 T cell receptor beta chains were sequenced from one sample in a study of Tregs in tolerant kidney transplant recipients. TCRdb's copy holds only in-frame clones and misses some; the assay was immunoSEQ multiplex PCR. Counted here are 6,500 to 10,000 clones, approximately 45% occurring once; the ten biggest clones make up roughly 5%. Their antigens remain unidentified. The sequencing input was CD4+ T cells from blood cultured with allogeneic cells. These receptors originate from a human donor in good health.

This clone has a handful of counts. The chain has TRBV7-9 and TRBJ2-7; D gene ambiguous. The CDR3 extends over 14 amino acids. V dropped 5 bases and J dropped 3 bases, with 14 bases sitting between them. The V gene's germline CDR1 is SEHNR and CDR2 FQNEAQ (reference sequence). Written as DNA, the CDR3 is TGTGCCAGCAGCCCCCGGCCAAAACACTACGAGCAGTACTTC. Translation gives CASSPRPKHYEQYF.

J is TRBJ1-2 and V is TRBV6-5; weak D call: TRBD1 (5 bases). Germline CDR1 MNHEY, CDR2 SVGAGI. This CDR3 is built from 14 residues. V gave up 4 bases and J gave up 4 bases, with 13 bases separating them. The CDR3 coding sequence is TGTGCCAGCAGTTGGGGGACCGACATCTATGGCTACACCTTC. Its protein is CASSWGTDIYGYTF.

This clone turned up a few times. The gene calls are TRBV11-2 and TRBJ2-1; 8 bases are shared with TRBD2. The CDR3 has 17 residues. J gave up 0 bases and V 5 bases, and 9 bases lay outside the gene matches. Germline-derived CDR1 and CDR2 are SGHAT and FQNNGV. This chain's CDR3 is CASSPYIAGFSYNEQFF. The CDR3 nucleotides read TGTGCCAGCAGCCCATATATAGCGGGGTTCTCCTACAATGAGCAGTTCTTC.

The chain recombines TRBV18 with TRBJ2-1; perhaps TRBD2 as D (5 bases). Looked up from germline, CDR1 is KGHSH and CDR2 is LQKENI. Between the trimmed V and J ends, which lost 8 bases and 5 bases, there was a span of 13 bases. The length of the CDR3 is 13 residues. The CDR3 DNA follows: TGTGCCAGCCTTTTACGGGGAGACAATGAGCAGTTCTTC. Its protein product is CASLLRGDNEQFF.

This clone was counted only a few times. A far larger clone is off by one base, so a read error is likely. This CDR3 is also generated by other DNA sequences in the sample. The V call is TRBV6-4, the J call TRBJ2-7, with 9 bases aligning to TRBD1. With V trimmed by 2 bases and J by 4 bases, 6 bases remained unmatched. The CDR3 runs to 15 residues. From germline, CDR1 is MRHNA and CDR2 SNTAGT. CDR3 residues: CASSDRGQGPYEQYF. In nucleotides, the CDR3 is TGTGCCAGCAGTGACCGAGGACAGGGGCCTTACGAGCAGTACTTC.

The V and J genes are TRBV6-6 and TRBJ1-2; D is perhaps TRBD1 (6 bases). V lost 6 bases and J 2 bases, leaving 13 bases between the germline ends. CDR1 and CDR2 (germline): MNHNY, SVGAGI (reference sequence). The CDR3 totals 14 residues. Here the CDR3 DNA reads TGTGCCAGCAGACGGGGGGCCAGCAACTATGGCTACACCTTC. It encodes CASRRGASNYGYTF.